This T cell receptor (beta chain) emerged from a study of long-term antiretroviral therapy in people with HIV. Per germline, CDR1 SGHDT and CDR2 YYEEEE. This CDR3 contains 16 residues. The V and J ends lost 5 bases and 5 bases, in that order; junction bases with no gene match: 12. Survey level was the resolution at which the v3.0 immunoSEQ assay ran. Clones were read by immunoSEQ multiplex PCR, and TCRdb kept only the in-frame ones, dropping some. This sample yields tens of thousands of clones, of which 78% are seen a single time; around 8% belongs to the top ten. This clonotype was obtained from a woman aged 45-59 years with HIV. Here the sequenced sample was unsorted PBMCs, taken 3.1 years after starting antiretroviral therapy. The V gene is TRBV5-6, the J gene TRBJ2-5; TRBD2 matches at 10 bases. The CDR3 bases are TGTGCCAGCAGGATGGGGTCTACTAGCGGGGTGGAGACCCAGTACTTC. Protein sequence: CASRMGSTSGVETQYF.